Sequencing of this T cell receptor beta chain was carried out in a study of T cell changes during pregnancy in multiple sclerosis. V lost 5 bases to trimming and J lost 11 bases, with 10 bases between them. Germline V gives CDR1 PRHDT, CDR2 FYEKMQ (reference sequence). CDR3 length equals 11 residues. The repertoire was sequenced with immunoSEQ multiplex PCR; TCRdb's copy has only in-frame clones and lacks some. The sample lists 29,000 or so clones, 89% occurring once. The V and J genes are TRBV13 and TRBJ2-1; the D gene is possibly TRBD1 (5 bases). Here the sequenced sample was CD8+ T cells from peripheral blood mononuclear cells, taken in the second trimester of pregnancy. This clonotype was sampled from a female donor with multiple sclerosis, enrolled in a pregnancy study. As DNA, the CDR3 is TGTGCCAGCAGCCGCTCAGGGAAGCAGTTCTTC. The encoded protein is CASSRSGKQFF.